The 32 T cell receptor beta chains below come from one sample, sequenced in a study of T cell responses to AZD1222 COVID-19 vaccine. The protocol was immunoSEQ multiplex PCR, while the TCRdb copy is restricted to in-frame clones and leaves out a portion. Of about 83,000 clones in the sample, more than 70% were seen once. Sequencing used peripheral blood, obtained on day 0 of AZD1222 vaccination. The receptors shown here come from an adult in good health.

This clone was seen only a few times. V usage is TRBV4-3 and J usage is TRBJ2-1, with 7 bases fitting TRBD2. Germline CDR1 is LGHNA and CDR2 is YSLEER. The CDR3 has 15 amino acids. Trimming took 5 bases from V and 0 from J; bases not matched to a gene: 4. CDR3 bases: TGCGCCAGCAGCTGGGGGGGGAGCTCCTACAATGAGCAGTTCTTC. Its protein product is CASSWGGSSYNEQFF.

This clone was recorded a few times. V and J are TRBV2 and TRBJ2-3; 7 nucleotides match TRBD1. This CDR3 has 16 residues. Germline V gives CDR1 SNHLY, CDR2 FYNNEI. With 0 bases clipped from V and 0 bases from J, the junction kept 3 bases outside the gene matches. Here the CDR3 reads CASSEATGPSTDTQYF. CDR3 DNA: TGTGCCAGCAGTGAAGCGACAGGGCCGAGCACAGATACGCAGTATTTT. The entire variable domain, with the rest obtained from reference TRBV2 and TRBJ2-3, is as follows: EPEVTQTPSHQVTQMGQEVILRCVPISNHLYFYWYRQILGQKVEFLVSFYNNEISEKSEIFDDQFSVERPDGSNFTLKIRSTKLEDSAMYFCASSEATGPSTDTQYFGPGTRLTVL.

This chain connects TRBV20-1 to TRBJ2-7; D is possibly TRBD1 or TRBD2 (5 bases each). Per germline, CDR1 DFQATT and CDR2 SNEGSKA (reference sequence). The CDR3 has 14 residues. V was shortened by 3 bases and J by 5 bases, with 17 bases between the two germline ends. In DNA, the CDR3 is TGCAGTGCTAGTTTGGGGTTGAGAGGGGACGAGCAGTACTTC. Translation gives CSASLGLRGDEQYF.

V usage is TRBV9 and J usage is TRBJ2-7; perhaps D is TRBD1 or TRBD2 (5 bases each). Trimming removed 3 bases at V and 2 bases at J, with 15 bases between. The CDR3 consists of 15 residues. Germline CDR1 reads SGDLS; CDR2 reads YYNGEE. This chain's CDR3 is CASSAPGAKAYEQYF. CDR3 nucleotide sequence: TGTGCCAGCAGCGCCCCCGGGGCGAAGGCCTACGAGCAGTACTTC.

This clone has just a few counts. This chain links TRBV4-1 with TRBJ2-1; TRBD2 matches at 10 bases. Germline V gives CDR1 MGHRA, CDR2 YSYEKL. This CDR3 comprises 16 residues. J gave up 5 bases and V 2 bases, and 6 bases lay outside the gene matches. As DNA, the CDR3 is TGCGCCAGCAGCCAACCTAGCGGGGGAGACAACAATGAGCAGTTCTTC. Its protein is CASSQPSGGDNNEQFF.

The table lists this clone with a count of one. V and J are TRBV21-1 and TRBJ2-7; no DNA check was done on the table's D call, TRBD1. TRBV21-1 is a pseudogene. There are 17 residues in the CDR3. CDR3 protein: CASSKGSQGSKSYEQYF. In DNA form, the CDR3 reads TGTGCCAGCAGCAAAGGCAGCCAGGGGTCGAAGTCCTACGAGCAGTACTTC.

The rearrangement joins TRBV28 to TRBJ1-6, with TRBD1 identical over 7 bases. The CDR3 covers 15 residues. Germline V gene data show CDR1 as MDHEN and CDR2 as SYDVKM. V lost 2 bases, J lost 8 bases, and 6 bases stayed unmatched. The DNA of the CDR3 is TGTGCCAGCAGTTTAAAGGTTCAGGGGGATTCACCCCTCCACTTT. Translation: CASSLKVQGDSPLHF.

The chain is built from TRBV10-2 and TRBJ1-2, with a tentative D call TRBD1 (5 bases). This CDR3 spans 13 amino acids. CDR1 is WSHSY and CDR2 is SAAADI in the germline V gene. The V and J ends lost 7 bases and 2 bases respectively, with 11 bases between them. The CDR3 protein is CASNPGGNYGYTF. In nucleotides, the CDR3 is TGCGCCAGCAACCCGGGGGGAAACTATGGCTACACCTTC.

This rearrangement joins TRBV15 to TRBJ2-3, with TRBD2 as a possible D gene (5 bases). The CDR3 sequence is 13 residues long. V was clipped by 4 bases and J by 6 bases, with 11 bases between them. Germline V CDR1 and CDR2: LNHNV, YYDKDF (reference sequence). The DNA of the CDR3 is TGTGCCACCAGCATTCCGGGGTGGGATACGCAGTATTTT. Translation gives CATSIPGWDTQYF. The whole variable domain, remainder taken from reference TRBV15 and TRBJ2-3, is DAMVIQNPRYQVTQFGKPVTLSCSQTLNHNVMYWYQQKSSQAPKLLFHYYDKDFNNEADTPDNFQSRRPNTSFCFLDIRSPGLGDTAMYLCATSIPGWDTQYFGPGTRLTVL.

CDR3: CAIRRDGEWNTEAFF. The CDR3 nucleotides read TGTGCCATCAGGCGGGACGGGGAGTGGAACACTGAAGCTTTCTTT. This rearrangement joins TRBV10-3 to TRBJ1-1; possible D gene TRBD1, 5 bases. V was pared by 6 bases and J by 1 base, with 15 bases between. CDR1 and CDR2 from the germline V gene are ENHRY and SYGVKD. The CDR3 runs 15 residues.

The chain uses TRBV9 and TRBJ2-1, with 11 nucleotides matching TRBD2. Germline CDR1 reads SGDLS; CDR2 reads YYNGEE. J was trimmed by 4 bases and V by 4 bases; bases with no gene match: 4. This CDR3 region has 15 residues. CDR3 bases: TGTGCCAGCAGCCCCGGGACTAGCGGATACAATGAGCAGTTCTTC. Its translation is CASSPGTSGYNEQFF.

Here the CDR3 DNA reads TGTGCCAGCAGCCTTGGACAGGGCGGGCGAATGAACACTGAAGCTTTCTTT. It codes for CASSLGQGGRMNTEAFF. The chain carries TRBV4-2 and TRBJ1-1; 8 bases map to TRBD1. The V gene's germline CDR1 is LGHNA and CDR2 YNFKEQ. V shed 4 bases and J 0 bases; nucleotides not matched to a gene: 10. The CDR3 has 17 residues.

The chain carries TRBV27 and TRBJ2-7, with a weak D call TRBD2 (7 bases). Trimming shortened V by 3 bases and J by 0 bases, and 12 bases separated the two germline ends. Per the germline V gene, CDR1 is MNHEY and CDR2 is SMNVEV (reference sequence). The CDR3 has 15 amino acids. CDR3 in amino acids: CASSLRGGGSYEQYF. The CDR3 region has the DNA TGTGCCAGCAGTTTGCGAGGGGGGGGCTCCTACGAGCAGTACTTC.

V and J are TRBV19 and TRBJ1-1, with D unclear. The CDR3 runs 11 residues. Trimming left V 2 bases short and J 2 bases short, with 0 bases between. Germline CDR1 and CDR2: LNHDA and SQIVND (reference sequence). DNA of the CDR3: TGTGCCAGTAGTATAAACACTGAAGCTTTCTTT. As protein: CASSINTEAFF.

This clone was seen more than once but under ten times. The chain combines TRBV5-1 with TRBJ2-7, with 11 bases that match TRBD1. The CDR3 totals 14 residues. V lost 4 bases and J lost 5; bases outside the gene matches: 5. Germline loops: CDR1 SGHRS, CDR2 YFSETQ. CDR3 sequence reads: CASSRVGQGDEQYF. In DNA, the CDR3 is TGCGCCAGCAGCCGAGTGGGACAGGGGGACGAGCAGTACTTC.

This chain connects TRBV9 to TRBJ2-1; TRBD2 matches 7 bases. CDR1 and CDR2 (germline): SGDLS, YYNGEE. The trim removed 1 base at V and 10 bases at J, leaving 5 bases unmatched. The CDR3 spans 13 residues. The CDR3 coding sequence is TGTGCCAGCAGCGTAACGGGCGGGAGAGAGCAGTTCTTC. Amino acid sequence: CASSVTGGREQFF. Full variable domain (missing parts from reference TRBV9 and TRBJ2-1): DSGVTQTPKHLITATGQRVTLRCSPRSGDLSVYWYQQSLDQGLQFLIQYYNGEERAKGNILERFSAQQFPDLHSELNLSSLELGDSALYFCASSVTGGREQFFGPGTRLTVL.

The rearrangement joins TRBV3-1 (or the pseudogene TRBV3-2) to TRBJ1-2; 7 positions match TRBD1. Looked up from germline, CDR1 is LGHDT and CDR2 is YNNKEL (reference sequence). The CDR3 runs to 14 residues. Losses at the gene ends were 4 bases for V and 4 bases for J; bases not matched to a gene: 6. The CDR3 nucleotides are TGTGCCAGCAGCCGAGGGACAGACCTCTATGGCTACACCTTC. It translates to CASSRGTDLYGYTF.

This chain joins TRBV5-4 and TRBJ1-1, with D unresolved. CDR3 size: 13 residues. V shed 7 bases and J shed 4 bases, with 14 bases lying between them. CDR1 is SGHNT and CDR2 is YYREEE in the germline V gene (reference sequence). This CDR3 reads CASYRKGGTEAFF. The CDR3 region has the DNA TGTGCCAGCTATCGTAAGGGAGGCACTGAAGCTTTCTTT.

V and J are TRBV27 and TRBJ1-2; 7 positions agree with TRBD1. This CDR3 is 16 amino acids long. CDR1 and CDR2 from the germline V gene are MNHEY and SMNVEV (reference sequence). V shed 5 bases and J 1 base; nucleotides not matched to a gene: 10. The CDR3 coding sequence is TGTGCCAGCAGTCTACTCGGGACAGTAAATAACTATGGCTACACCTTC. As protein: CASSLLGTVNNYGYTF.

The rearrangement links TRBV6-5 to TRBJ1-1; maybe TRBD1 (6 bases). The CDR3 runs 14 residues. Deletions cut 8 bases from V and 10 bases from J, with 23 bases between. Germline V gene data show CDR1 as MNHEY and CDR2 as SVGAGI. The CDR3 region is CASGLRGSHAGAFF. The CDR3 DNA follows: TGTGCCAGCGGGTTAAGGGGGTCCCACGCCGGAGCTTTCTTT.

This clone was detected once. The V gene is TRBV3-1 (or the pseudogene TRBV3-2), the J gene TRBJ2-7, with D possibly TRBD1 on 5 matching bases. Germline V gene data show CDR1 as LGHDT and CDR2 as YNNKEL (reference sequence). V was clipped by 0 bases and J by 4 bases, with 13 bases between them. The CDR3 loop spans 15 amino acids. The CDR3 loop reads CASSQDPAGLYEQYF. The CDR3 DNA follows: TGTGCCAGCAGCCAAGACCCCGCAGGGTTATACGAGCAGTACTTC.

The chain combines TRBV7-2 with TRBJ2-7; TRBD2 matches at 7 bases. Germline V gene sequence: CDR1 SGHTA, CDR2 FQGNSA. Germline trimming cut 3 bases from V and 2 bases from J; bases unmatched to any gene: 10. This CDR3 spans 16 amino acids. CDR3: CASSFSSLAGAYEQYF. In nucleotides, the CDR3 is TGTGCCAGCAGCTTCTCCTCGTTAGCGGGTGCCTACGAGCAGTACTTC. The full variable domain, with the rest looked up from reference TRBV7-2 and TRBJ2-7, is GAGVSQSPSNKVTEKGKDVELRCDPISGHTALYWYRQSLGQGLEFLIYFQGNSAPDKSGLPSDRFSAERTGGSVSTLTIQRTQQEDSAVYLCASSFSSLAGAYEQYFGPGTRLTVT.

The chain links TRBV9 to TRBJ2-2; D gene ambiguous. Germline V lookup: CDR1 SGDLS, CDR2 YYNGEE. V shed 0 bases and J shed 0 bases, with 6 bases lying between them. The CDR3 sequence is 15 residues long. In DNA, the CDR3 is TGTGCCAGCAGCGTAGGTCTCACGAACACCGGGGAGCTGTTTTTT. Translation gives CASSVGLTNTGELFF.

This chain joins TRBV9 and TRBJ2-5; D gene unclear. CDR3 length equals 13 residues. Trimming stripped 1 base from V and 3 bases from J, with 7 bases between. Germline V CDR1 and CDR2: SGDLS, YYNGEE. The CDR3 DNA reads TGTGCCAGCAGCGTAAGTGGGAAAGAGACCCAGTACTTC. This codes for CASSVSGKETQYF. Combining the CDR3 with reference TRBV9 and TRBJ2-5 gives the whole variable domain DSGVTQTPKHLITATGQRVTLRCSPRSGDLSVYWYQQSLDQGLQFLIQYYNGEERAKGNILERFSAQQFPDLHSELNLSSLELGDSALYFCASSVSGKETQYFGPGTRLLVL.

This chain connects TRBV28 to TRBJ2-2; tentative D call: TRBD2 (5 bases). The germline V and J ends were trimmed by 5 bases and 6 bases, with 10 bases remaining between them. Germline CDR1 reads MDHEN; CDR2 reads SYDVKM. This CDR3 is 13 amino acids long. CDR3 nucleotide sequence: TGTGCCAGCAGTGGGGAGATCCCCGGGGAGCTGTTTTTT. Its protein product is CASSGEIPGELFF.

The CDR3 DNA follows: TGTGCCACCAGGGGAGCGGCTTTCTTT. Protein: CATRGAAFF. The chain is built from TRBV24-1 and TRBJ1-1; D gene unclear. The CDR3 is 9 residues long. Trimming cost V 7 bases and J 11 bases, with 7 bases left between them. CDR1 and CDR2 from the germline V gene are KGHDR and SFDVKD.

The V call is TRBV3-1 (or the pseudogene TRBV3-2), the J call TRBJ2-2; 7 positions agree with TRBD1. The trim removed 9 bases at V and 3 bases at J, leaving 4 bases unmatched. The CDR3 is 13 residues long. Germline lookup yields CDR1 LGHDT and CDR2 YNNKEL (reference sequence). CDR3 amino acids: CASETGHTGELFF. CDR3 nucleotides: TGTGCCAGTGAGACAGGGCACACCGGGGAGCTGTTTTTT.

This chain joins TRBV19 and TRBJ2-7; TRBD1 agrees at 7 bases. V gave up 5 bases and J gave up 3 bases; unmatched junction bases: 4. The CDR3 totals 13 residues. The V gene's germline CDR1 is LNHDA and CDR2 SQIVND (reference sequence). This CDR3 is CASSARDSYEQYF. As DNA, the CDR3 is TGTGCCAGTAGTGCCCGGGACAGCTACGAGCAGTACTTC.

J is TRBJ2-7 and V is TRBV5-1; 9 positions match TRBD1. The CDR3 runs 16 residues. Germline V gene data show CDR1 as SGHRS and CDR2 as YFSETQ. V shed 3 bases, J shed 6 bases, and the junction held 13 bases outside the gene matches. CDR3 amino acids: CASSYLQGASLAEQYF. CDR3 bases: TGCGCCAGCAGCTACTTACAGGGGGCATCCCTTGCCGAGCAGTACTTC.

V and J are TRBV2 and TRBJ2-3; D is unresolved. Trimming stripped 3 bases from V and 0 bases from J, with 1 base between. The CDR3 is 12 residues long. Per germline, CDR1 SNHLY and CDR2 FYNNEI. The CDR3 region has the DNA TGTGCCAGCAGTGACAGCACAGATACGCAGTATTTT. Amino acids: CASSDSTDTQYF.

The genes are TRBV6-5 and TRBJ2-7; D unclear. V was cut by 1 base and J by 2 bases, with 12 bases left in between. The CDR3 covers 15 residues. Germline V gene sequence: CDR1 MNHEY, CDR2 SVGAGI. CDR3 loop: CASSYYLGGAYEQYF. CDR3 bases: TGTGCCAGCAGTTACTATTTGGGTGGGGCCTACGAGCAGTACTTC.

V gene TRBV5-1 combines with J gene TRBJ2-1; D gene ambiguous. Germline values: CDR1 SGHRS, CDR2 YFSETQ. V dropped 2 bases and J dropped 5 bases, with 8 bases sitting between them. The CDR3 is made up of 13 amino acids. CDR3 nucleotide sequence: TGCGCCAGCAGCTTTTCAGCTAACAATGAGCAGTTCTTC. Encoded protein: CASSFSANNEQFF.